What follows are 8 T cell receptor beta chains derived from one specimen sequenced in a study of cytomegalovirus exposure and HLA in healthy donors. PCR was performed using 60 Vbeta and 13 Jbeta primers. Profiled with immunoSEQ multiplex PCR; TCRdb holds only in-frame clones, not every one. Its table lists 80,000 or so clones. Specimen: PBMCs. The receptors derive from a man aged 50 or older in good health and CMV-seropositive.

The CDR3 sequence is CASSPRTGHTEAFF. The CDR3 DNA reads as TGTGCCAGCAGCCCCCGGACAGGACATACTGAAGCTTTCTTT. V and J are TRBV7-2 and TRBJ1-1; 7 nucleotides line up with TRBD1. The germline gives CDR1 SGHTA, CDR2 FQGNSA. The CDR3 sequence is 14 residues long. The V gene end was trimmed by 5 bases and the J gene end by 5 bases; junction bases not matched to a gene: 8.

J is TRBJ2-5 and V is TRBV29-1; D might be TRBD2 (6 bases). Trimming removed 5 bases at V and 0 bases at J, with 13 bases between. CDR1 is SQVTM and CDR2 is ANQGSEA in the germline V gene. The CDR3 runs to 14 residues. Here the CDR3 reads CSVLRDLYQETQYF. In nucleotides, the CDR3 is TGCAGCGTTCTGCGGGATCTATACCAAGAGACCCAGTACTTC.

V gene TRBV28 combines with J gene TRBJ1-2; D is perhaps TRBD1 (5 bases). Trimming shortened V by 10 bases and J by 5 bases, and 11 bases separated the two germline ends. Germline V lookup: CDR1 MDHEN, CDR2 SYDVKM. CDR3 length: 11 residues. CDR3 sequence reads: CATRAGYGYTF. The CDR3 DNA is TGTGCCACGAGAGCAGGGTATGGCTACACCTTC.

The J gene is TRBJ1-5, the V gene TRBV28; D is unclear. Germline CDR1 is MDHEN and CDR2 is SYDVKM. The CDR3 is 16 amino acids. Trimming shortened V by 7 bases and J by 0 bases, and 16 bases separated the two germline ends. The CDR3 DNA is TGTGCCAGCACCTCAGCCACATACTATAGCAATCAGCCCCAGCATTTT. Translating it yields CASTSATYYSNQPQHF.

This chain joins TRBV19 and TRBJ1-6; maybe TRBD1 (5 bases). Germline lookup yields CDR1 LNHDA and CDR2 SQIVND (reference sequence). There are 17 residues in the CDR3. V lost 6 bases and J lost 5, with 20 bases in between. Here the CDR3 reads CASSWAFRVRNNSPLHF. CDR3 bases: TGTGCCAGTAGCTGGGCCTTCAGGGTTCGGAATAATTCACCCCTCCACTTT.

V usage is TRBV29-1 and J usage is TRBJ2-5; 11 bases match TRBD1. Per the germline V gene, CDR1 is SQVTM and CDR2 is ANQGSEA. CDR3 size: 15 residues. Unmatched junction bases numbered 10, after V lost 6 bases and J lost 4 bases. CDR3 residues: CSVALGQGAGETQYF. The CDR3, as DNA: TGCAGCGTCGCCCTTGGACAGGGGGCTGGAGAGACCCAGTACTTC. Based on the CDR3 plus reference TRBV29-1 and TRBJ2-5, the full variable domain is SAVISQKPSRDICQRGTSLTIQCQVDSQVTMMFWYRQQPGQSLTLIATANQGSEATYESGFVIDKFPISRPNLTFSTLTVSNMSPEDSSIYLCSVALGQGAGETQYFGPGTRLLVL.

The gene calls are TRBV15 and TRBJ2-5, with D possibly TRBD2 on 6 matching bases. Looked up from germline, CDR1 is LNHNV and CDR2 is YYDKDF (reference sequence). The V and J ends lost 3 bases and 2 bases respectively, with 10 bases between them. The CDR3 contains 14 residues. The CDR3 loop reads CATSSRTTQETQYF. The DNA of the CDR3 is TGTGCCACCAGCAGCCGGACTACTCAAGAGACCCAGTACTTC.

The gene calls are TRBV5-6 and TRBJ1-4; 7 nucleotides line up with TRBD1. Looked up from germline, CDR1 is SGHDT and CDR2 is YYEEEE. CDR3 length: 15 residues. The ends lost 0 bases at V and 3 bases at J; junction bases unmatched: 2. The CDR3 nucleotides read TGTGCCAGCAGCTTGGGGACAGGAGCTAATGAAAAACTGTTTTTT. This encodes CASSLGTGANEKLFF. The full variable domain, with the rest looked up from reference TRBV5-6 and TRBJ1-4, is DAGVTQSPTHLIKTRGQQVTLRCSPKSGHDTVSWYQQALGQGPQFIFQYYEEEERQRGNFPDRFSGHQFPNYSSELNVNALLLGDSALYLCASSLGTGANEKLFFGSGTQLSVL.